The 18 T cell receptor beta chains given below trace back to one sample, sequenced in a study of shared clonotypes between healthy human individuals. Assay: immunoSEQ multiplex PCR; the TCRdb copy retains only in-frame clones and omits some. The sample contains about 2.4 million clones, more than 80% of which appear only once. Sequencing was done on a sample of naive CD4+ T cells sorted from blood. Subset noted: CD45RA+ positively selected. These receptors were taken from a man in his late teens or twenties in good health.

The rearrangement links TRBV4-1 to TRBJ2-1; 9 bases are shared with TRBD2. Germline loops: CDR1 MGHRA, CDR2 YSYEKL. This CDR3 is 15 amino acids long. Losses at the gene ends were 4 bases for V and 8 bases for J; bases not matched to a gene: 9. Written as DNA, the CDR3 is TGCGCCAGCAGCCTGGTAGCGGGAGAATTAGATGAGCAGTTCTTC. It yields the protein CASSLVAGELDEQFF.

V is TRBV30 and J is TRBJ1-2; no definite D call. V lost 3 bases and J lost 2, with 16 bases in between. Germline V lookup: CDR1 GTSNPN, CDR2 SVGIG (reference sequence). The CDR3 is 15 residues long. The CDR3 is CAWSGVVYGNYGYTF. CDR3 DNA sequence: TGTGCCTGGAGCGGAGTAGTGTACGGAAACTATGGCTACACCTTC.

On this clone: The sample carries other DNA sequences with the same CDR3. V gene TRBV11-2 combines with J gene TRBJ2-7; D uncertain. Germline values: CDR1 SGHAT, CDR2 FQNNGV. The CDR3 loop spans 13 amino acids. V was cut by 1 base and J by 0 bases, with 4 bases left in between. The DNA of the CDR3 is TGTGCCAGCAGCTTAGGGGGCTCCTACGAGCAGTACTTC. Translation gives CASSLGGSYEQYF. The variable domain in full, with the rest retrieved from reference TRBV11-2 and TRBJ2-7, is EAGVAQSPRYKIIEKRQSVAFWCNPISGHATLYWYQQILGQGPKLLIQFQNNGVVDDSQLPKDRFSAERLKGVDSTLKIQPAKLEDSAVYLCASSLGGSYEQYFGPGTRLTVT.

V and J are TRBV12-5 and TRBJ1-1; tentative D call: TRBD1 (5 bases). There are 15 residues in the CDR3. The ends were cut back, 4 bases at V and 11 bases at J, with 23 bases in the middle. The V gene's germline CDR1 is LGHNT and CDR2 FRNRAP. This CDR3 reads CASGSPSTAAPVAFF. The CDR3 region has the DNA TGTGCTAGTGGTTCCCCCTCGACAGCGGCCCCCGTCGCTTTCTTT.

V gene TRBV5-1 combines with J gene TRBJ2-3; 12 bases are a match to TRBD2. The CDR3 runs to 15 residues. Trimming removed 2 bases from V and 4 bases from J; junction bases left unmatched: 2. CDR1 is SGHRS, CDR2 YFSETQ, per germline. DNA of the CDR3: TGCGCCAGCAGCTTCTCTAGCGGGGGGGCAGATACGCAGTATTTT. This encodes CASSFSSGGADTQYF.

The V call is TRBV5-1, the J call TRBJ2-6; possibly TRBD1 for D (5 bases). The CDR3 has 16 residues. V lost 0 bases and J lost 2, with 9 bases in between. CDR1 is SGHRS and CDR2 is YFSETQ in the germline V gene. The DNA of the CDR3 is TGCGCCAGCAGCTTGGATCTGGGGCCTGGGGCCAACGTCCTGACTTTC. It specifies CASSLDLGPGANVLTF.

This chain uses TRBV29-1 with TRBJ1-4; D may be TRBD1 (6 bases). V gave up 7 bases and J gave up 8 bases, with 20 bases separating them. Per germline, CDR1 SQVTM and CDR2 ANQGSEA. This CDR3 has 14 residues. The CDR3 loop is CSAATAGVGEKLFF. CDR3 coding DNA: TGCAGCGCCGCGACGGCAGGGGTGGGAGAAAAACTGTTTTTT.

Of note for this clone: Germline and junction disagree at one end, which may indicate a read error. The gene calls are TRBV15 and TRBJ2-1; no clear D gene. Germline V CDR1 and CDR2: LNHNV, YYDKDF (reference sequence). This CDR3 has 17 amino acids. Here the CDR3 DNA reads TGTGCCACCAGCAGGGAAACCTACCCTGGGTCCTACAATGAGCAGCTCTTC. It specifies CATSRETYPGSYNEQLF.

This clone showed up just a few times. The rearrangement joins TRBV2 to TRBJ1-5; 9 nucleotides line up with TRBD1. This CDR3 region has 14 residues. Unmatched junction bases numbered 5, after V lost 7 bases and J lost 4 bases. Looked up from germline, CDR1 is SNHLY and CDR2 is FYNNEI. CDR3 protein: CASIRDRVNQPQHF. CDR3 nucleotides: TGTGCCAGCATTAGGGACAGGGTGAATCAGCCCCAGCATTTT.

V and J are TRBV25-1 and TRBJ1-4; D perhaps matches TRBD1 (5 bases). V dropped 1 base and J dropped 4 bases, with 10 bases sitting between them. Germline V gives CDR1 MGHDK, CDR2 SYGVNS. The CDR3 extends over 15 amino acids. CDR3 sequence (DNA): TGTGCCAGCAGTGAATCACTAGGGGATAATGAAAAACTGTTTTTT. Translated: CASSESLGDNEKLFF.

Here the CDR3 reads CASSPATGESGELFF. In DNA form, the CDR3 reads TGTGCCAGCTCACCCGCGACAGGGGAATCCGGGGAGCTGTTTTTT. The chain recombines TRBV18 with TRBJ2-2; TRBD1 matches 8 bases. V was clipped by 3 bases and J by 6 bases; unmatched bases: 6. This CDR3 contains 15 residues. In germline, CDR1 is KGHSH, CDR2 LQKENI. Filled out from reference TRBV18 and TRBJ2-2, the complete variable domain reads NAGVMQNPRHLVRRRGQEARLRCSPMKGHSHVYWYRQLPEEGLKFMVYLQKENIIDESGMPKERFSAEFPKEGPSILRIQQVVRGDSAAYFCASSPATGESGELFFGEGSRLTVL.

The chain is built from TRBV4-1 and TRBJ2-1, with 10 bases aligning to TRBD1. CDR1 is MGHRA, CDR2 YSYEKL, per germline. This CDR3 spans 17 amino acids. V was clipped by 1 base and J by 7 bases; unmatched bases: 10. CDR3: CASSQAWTGTGDNEQFF. CDR3 DNA: TGCGCCAGCAGCCAAGCCTGGACAGGGACAGGGGATAATGAGCAGTTCTTC.

The rearrangement links TRBV11-2 to TRBJ2-7; tentative D call: TRBD1 (6 bases). The germline V gene has CDR1 SGHAT and CDR2 FQNNGV. Trimming shortened V by 5 bases and J by 3 bases, and 17 bases separated the two germline ends. CDR3 length: 15 residues. The CDR3 sequence: CASSPFQGSRYEQYF. CDR3 in DNA: TGTGCCAGCAGCCCATTTCAGGGGAGTCGCTACGAGCAGTACTTC.

The DNA of the CDR3 is TGTGCCAGTAGTACCGTTAGCGGGGCGAACACTGAAGCTTTCTTT. It yields the protein CASSTVSGANTEAFF. The chain couples TRBV19 to TRBJ1-1, with D perhaps matching TRBD1 (5 bases). The CDR3 is made up of 15 amino acids. CDR1 and CDR2 from the germline V gene are LNHDA and SQIVND (reference sequence). Between the trimmed V and J ends, which lost 4 bases and 1 base, there was a span of 13 bases. The variable domain in full, completed from reference TRBV19 and TRBJ1-1, reads DGGITQSPKYLFRKEGQNVTLSCEQNLNHDAMYWYRQDPGQGLRLIYYSQIVNDFQKGDIAEGYSVSREKKESFPLTVTSAQKNPTAFYLCASSTVSGANTEAFFGQGTRLTVV.

The chain recombines TRBV9 with TRBJ1-4, with TRBD1 matching 11 bases. Germline loops: CDR1 SGDLS, CDR2 YYNGEE. The CDR3 runs to 17 residues. V trimming: 4 bases; J trimming: 3 bases; junction bases outside the gene matches: 8. CDR3 bases: TGTGCCAGCAGCCCCGGGACAGGGGGGTTCCCTAATGAAAAACTGTTTTTT. As protein: CASSPGTGGFPNEKLFF.

The gene calls are TRBV7-6 and TRBJ2-7; D ambiguous. Germline-derived CDR1 and CDR2 are SGHVS and FNYEAQ. This CDR3 has 14 amino acids. V dropped 4 bases and J dropped 4 bases, with 14 bases sitting between them. The CDR3 coding sequence is TGTGCCAGCAGCTCCTTTAATTTGGCGTACGAGCAGTACTTC. Its translation is CASSSFNLAYEQYF.

CDR3 bases: TGTGCCAGCAGCTTGGTGGGACGGATAAGCAATCAGCCCCAGCATTTT. Residues: CASSLVGRISNQPQHF. The chain recombines TRBV5-6 with TRBJ1-5, with D maybe TRBD1 (5 bases). Germline CDR1 is SGHDT and CDR2 is YYEEEE. The CDR3 length is 16 residues. V lost 0 bases to trimming and J lost 1 base, with 11 bases between them.

With regard to this clone: Distinct nucleotide sequences in the sample also encode this CDR3. The rearrangement uses TRBV2 and TRBJ1-5; D may be TRBD1 (6 bases). Germline lookup yields CDR1 SNHLY and CDR2 FYNNEI. V was trimmed by 4 bases and J by 2 bases, leaving 9 bases between them. CDR3 length: 14 residues. CDR3 sequence (DNA): TGTGCCAGCAGTGGGGGGCAGGGCAATCAGCCCCAGCATTTT. As protein: CASSGGQGNQPQHF.